This T cell receptor (beta chain) appears in the sequencing data of a study of blood T cell repertoires in COVID-19. Study as a whole: The samples span acute and convalescent COVID-19 from the United States, Italy and Spain. PBMCs, B-cell-depleted T cells, or T cells were the source of the cDNA or gDNA that made up the material.

Germline assignment: CDR1 MNHNY and CDR2 SVGAGI (reference sequence). CDR3 size: 12 residues. The V end was cut by 4 bases, the J end by 1 base, with 3 bases between. In the authors' workflow: Amplification of reference gene primers was used by the study to estimate nucleated cell counts. The assay was immunoSEQ multiplex PCR, and TCRdb's table has in-frame clones only and misses some. D and trimming were read from the DNA, whereas the V and J calls and clone size are those reported in that table. The sample lists approximately 120,000 clones, roughly 83% seen once, with approximately 5% in the top ten.

The chain has TRBV6-6 and TRBJ2-3; D ambiguous. The sample consisted of peripheral blood. The source is a human donor in a cohort sampled during active COVID-19. CDR3 sequence: CASSSGTDTQYF. The CDR3 nucleotides read TGTGCCAGCAGTTCCGGCACAGATACGCAGTATTTT.